Listed here are 20 T cell receptor beta chains from one sample, sequenced in a study of CD8 T cells in Susac syndrome. It was with random hexamers that about 0.45 to 1 ug RNA was reverse transcribed. From the immunoSEQ multiplex PCR reads, TCRdb called clonotypes with MiXCR, one entry per CDR3 protein. This table holds more than 80,000 distinct CDR3 sequences, roughly 94% found once. The sequenced material came from CD8+ T cells from PBMCs. The receptors come from a human donor with Susac syndrome.

The chain combines TRBV27 with TRBJ2-4, with D possibly matching TRBD1 (7 bases). Trimming took 3 bases from V and 8 from J, leaving 14 bases between them. Germline-derived CDR1 and CDR2 are MNHEY and SMNVEV (reference sequence). CDR3 length: 14 amino acids. In DNA, the CDR3 is TGTGCCAGCAGTTTGGCCAGGGGGGCGGACATTCAGTACTTC. This translates into CASSLARGADIQYF.

This rearrangement joins TRBV5-4 to TRBJ2-6; 7 bases map to TRBD1. The J segment lost 0 bases and the V segment lost 4 bases, leaving 7 bases of the junction unmatched. CDR3 length equals 17 residues. Germline V gene lookup returns CDR1 SGHNT and CDR2 YYREEE (reference sequence). Here the CDR3 DNA reads TGTGCCAGCAGCCGGGACAGCCGTCTCTCTGGGGCCAACGTCCTGACTTTC. This encodes CASSRDSRLSGANVLTF.

V and J are TRBV7-9 and TRBJ2-1; a possible D gene is TRBD2 (6 bases). The length of the CDR3 is 14 residues. V was pared by 5 bases and J by 5 bases, with 13 bases between. The germline gives CDR1 SEHNR, CDR2 FQNEAQ (reference sequence). CDR3: CASSSGGSDNEQFF. The CDR3 coding sequence is TGTGCCAGCAGCAGTGGGGGGTCTGACAATGAGCAGTTCTTC.

V gene TRBV20-1 combines with J gene TRBJ2-7; the D is unclear. With 5 bases removed from V and 2 bases from J, the gap between germline ends came to 13 bases. Per germline, CDR1 DFQATT and CDR2 SNEGSKA (reference sequence). The CDR3 is made up of 13 amino acids. CDR3 nucleotide sequence: TGCAGTGCTCCCATGAGCTCCCCCTACGAGCAGTACTTC. This translates into CSAPMSSPYEQYF.

The rearrangement uses TRBV9 and TRBJ2-7; a possible D gene is TRBD1 (6 bases). With 2 bases removed from V and 1 base from J, the gap between germline ends came to 10 bases. The CDR3 has 14 amino acids. The V gene's germline CDR1 is SGDLS and CDR2 YYNGEE. The CDR3 region is CASSVGQNSYEQYF. Written as DNA, the CDR3 is TGTGCCAGCAGCGTCGGACAGAATTCCTACGAGCAGTACTTC.

The chain combines TRBV27 with TRBJ2-5; the D is unclear. V lost 0 bases and J 7 bases, leaving 12 bases between the germline ends. Germline assignment: CDR1 MNHEY and CDR2 SMNVEV (reference sequence). The CDR3 sequence is 14 residues long. The chain's CDR3 is CASSLSLEMGTQYF. For the CDR3, the DNA is TGTGCCAGCAGTTTATCTCTAGAGATGGGGACCCAGTACTTC.

The V and J genes are TRBV15 and TRBJ2-3; TRBD2 is a possible D gene (6 bases). V was shortened by 1 base and J by 6 bases, with 11 bases between the two germline ends. The CDR3 consists of 14 residues. The V gene's germline CDR1 is LNHNV and CDR2 YYDKDF (reference sequence). The DNA of the CDR3 is TGTGCCACCAGCAGAGTCCGGGCGGGGGATACGCAGTATTTT. Encoded protein: CATSRVRAGDTQYF.

This chain connects TRBV7-9 to TRBJ2-2; no clear D. The length of the CDR3 is 15 residues. V was cut by 0 bases and J by 4 bases, with 9 bases left in between. CDR1 is SEHNR, CDR2 FQNEAQ, per germline (reference sequence). The CDR3 region is CASSLAGTGTGELFF. As DNA, the CDR3 is TGTGCCAGCAGCTTAGCGGGTACGGGCACCGGGGAGCTGTTTTTT.

This clonotype appeared once. The V and J genes are TRBV27 and TRBJ1-1; D ambiguous. Trimming removed 4 bases from V and 0 bases from J, with 6 bases in between. CDR1 MNHEY and CDR2 SMNVEV come from the germline V gene (reference sequence). This CDR3 is 13 amino acids long. CDR3 sequence (DNA): TGTGCCAGCAGTTCCAGGTTGAACACTGAAGCTTTCTTT. Protein: CASSSRLNTEAFF.

This chain connects TRBV29-1 to TRBJ1-1, with D unresolved. The V and J ends lost 7 bases and 5 bases respectively, with 20 bases between them. Germline V CDR1 and CDR2: SQVTM, ANQGSEA. The CDR3 has 14 amino acids. CDR3 bases: TGCAGCGCCACGGGCGGGGTCAGATGGACTGAAGCTTTCTTT. Translating it yields CSATGGVRWTEAFF.

The V call is TRBV10-2, the J call TRBJ2-7; D is possibly TRBD2 (5 bases). Trimming shortened V by 3 bases and J by 2 bases, and 11 bases separated the two germline ends. The germline CDR1 and CDR2 sequences are WSHSY and SAAADI. The CDR3 loop spans 14 amino acids. This CDR3 reads CASSEFDGTYEQYF. The CDR3 DNA reads as TGCGCCAGCAGTGAATTTGACGGGACCTACGAGCAGTACTTC.

The chain is built from TRBV27 and TRBJ1-6; D call uncertain. V was trimmed by 7 bases and J by 0 bases, leaving 7 bases between them. This CDR3 contains 14 residues. In germline, CDR1 is MNHEY, CDR2 SMNVEV (reference sequence). The CDR3 sequence: CASTWSSYNSPLHF. CDR3 DNA: TGTGCCAGCACTTGGTCCTCCTATAATTCACCCCTCCACTTT.

The J gene is TRBJ2-7, the V gene TRBV20-1, with D possibly matching TRBD2 (6 bases). This CDR3 contains 14 residues. Per germline, CDR1 DFQATT and CDR2 SNEGSKA (reference sequence). Deletions cut 6 bases from V and 0 bases from J, with 15 bases between. The CDR3 DNA is TGCAGTGCCCCGGACTACACTAGCTCCTACGAGCAGTACTTC. Translating gives CSAPDYTSSYEQYF.

The genes are TRBV29-1 and TRBJ1-2; no reliable D call. The CDR3 spans 12 residues. Germline assignment: CDR1 SQVTM and CDR2 ANQGSEA. Trimming took off 6 bases at V and 3 bases at J, with 11 bases between the two ends. The CDR3, as DNA: TGCAGCGTAGACTTGGGGTACTATGGCTACACCTTC. Translating it yields CSVDLGYYGYTF.

The chain is built from TRBV6-4 and TRBJ2-1; a possible D gene is TRBD2 (5 bases). Germline assignment: CDR1 MRHNA and CDR2 SNTAGT. Trimming stripped 4 bases from V and 0 bases from J, with 10 bases between. The CDR3 covers 15 residues. The CDR3, as DNA: TGTGCCAGCAGTGCGGACTTGAGCTCCTACAATGAGCAGTTCTTC. It specifies CASSADLSSYNEQFF.

V and J are TRBV4-3 and TRBJ2-5; D gene ambiguous. The CDR3 loop spans 15 amino acids. Trimming cost V 4 bases and J 0 bases, with 12 bases left between them. Germline CDR1 is LGHNA and CDR2 is YSLEER. The CDR3 DNA is TGCGCCAGCAGCCCAACGACTTGGTACCAAGAGACCCAGTACTTC. Residues: CASSPTTWYQETQYF.

The rearrangement links TRBV3-1 to TRBJ2-1, with TRBD1 matching 7 bases. Germline V gene data show CDR1 as LGHDT and CDR2 as YNNKEL (reference sequence). The CDR3 length is 15 residues. V was clipped by 6 bases and J by 5 bases; unmatched bases: 10. The CDR3 DNA reads TGTGCCAGCAGTTCCAAGGACAGGATGCACAATGAGCAGTTCTTC. Amino acid sequence: CASSSKDRMHNEQFF.

This chain uses TRBV20-1 with TRBJ2-7; 7 bases agree with TRBD1. Germline-derived CDR1 and CDR2 are DFQATT and SNEGSKA (reference sequence). This CDR3 has 14 residues. The V segment lost 4 bases and the J segment 2 bases; nucleotides outside the gene matches: 8. The CDR3 nucleotides read TGCAGTGCTAAAGATAGACAGGGAACCTACGAGCAGTACTTC. Its translation: CSAKDRQGTYEQYF.

The V call is TRBV7-9, the J call TRBJ2-1; the D is unclear. Germline CDR1 SEHNR, CDR2 FQNEAQ (reference sequence). V was clipped by 3 bases and J by 8 bases, with 5 bases between them. The CDR3 covers 11 residues. CDR3 protein: CASSLDHEQFF. The CDR3 bases are TGTGCCAGCAGCTTGGATCATGAGCAGTTCTTC.

The gene calls are TRBV27 and TRBJ2-1; TRBD2 agrees at 9 bases. CDR1 and CDR2 from the germline V gene are MNHEY and SMNVEV (reference sequence). This CDR3 spans 13 amino acids. Unmatched junction bases numbered 3, after V lost 8 bases and J lost 4 bases. The CDR3: CASGLASYNEQFF. Written as DNA, the CDR3 is TGTGCCAGCGGACTAGCGTCATACAATGAGCAGTTCTTC.